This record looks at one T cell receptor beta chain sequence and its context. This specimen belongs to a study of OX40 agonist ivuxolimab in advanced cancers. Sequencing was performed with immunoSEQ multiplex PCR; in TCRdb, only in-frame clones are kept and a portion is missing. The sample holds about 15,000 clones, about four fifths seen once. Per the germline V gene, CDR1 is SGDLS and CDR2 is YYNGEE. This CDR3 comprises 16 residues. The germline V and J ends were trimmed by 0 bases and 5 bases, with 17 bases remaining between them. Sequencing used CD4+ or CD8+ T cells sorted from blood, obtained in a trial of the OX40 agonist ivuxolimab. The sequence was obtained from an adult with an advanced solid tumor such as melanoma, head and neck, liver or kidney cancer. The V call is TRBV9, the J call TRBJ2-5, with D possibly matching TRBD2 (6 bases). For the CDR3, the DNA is TGTGCCAGCAGCGTAGGGGGGGACCCCCGAGGGGAGACCCAGTACTTC. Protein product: CASSVGGDPRGETQYF.